These 4 T cell receptor beta chains were all obtained from the same sample, sequenced in a study of shared clonotypes between healthy human individuals. The assay was immunoSEQ multiplex PCR, and TCRdb's table has in-frame clones only and misses some. This table holds about 600,000 clones, about 98% found once. CD8 cells regarded as naive lacked CD45RO, were positively chosen for CCR7, and omitted terminally differentiated effector memory CD45RA+ cells. Input material: naive CD8+ T cells sorted from blood. These receptors came from a man younger than 40 in good health.

The V call is TRBV7-9, the J call TRBJ2-3; D gene uncertain. The germline gives CDR1 SEHNR, CDR2 FQNEAQ (reference sequence). The ends were cut back, 4 bases at V and 5 bases at J, with 7 bases in the middle. The CDR3 contains 12 residues. The CDR3 loop reads CASSYPGDTQYF. DNA of the CDR3: TGTGCCAGCAGCTACCCAGGAGATACGCAGTATTTT. Variable domain in full (rest from reference TRBV7-9 and TRBJ2-3): DTGVSQNPRHKITKRGQNVTFRCDPISEHNRLYWYRQTLGQGPEFLTYFQNEAQLEKSRLLSDRFSAERPKGSFSTLEIQRTEQGDSAMYLCASSYPGDTQYFGPGTRLTVL.

The chain links TRBV5-1 to TRBJ2-1, with a possible D match to TRBD2 (6 bases). CDR1 SGHRS and CDR2 YFSETQ come from the germline V gene. This CDR3 spans 15 amino acids. V lost 1 base and J lost 0, with 8 bases in between. The CDR3 protein is CASSLLEGSYNEQFF. The CDR3 coding sequence is TGCGCCAGCAGCTTGCTGGAGGGCTCCTACAATGAGCAGTTCTTC.

The chain employs TRBV28 and TRBJ2-7; D call uncertain. Germline CDR1 MDHEN, CDR2 SYDVKM. The germline V and J ends were trimmed by 3 bases and 7 bases, with 7 bases remaining between them. The CDR3 contains 11 residues. CDR3 nucleotide sequence: TGTGCCAGCAGTTTTTCGCGTGAGCAGTACTTC. This translates into CASSFSREQYF. The complete variable domain, with remaining parts taken from reference TRBV28 and TRBJ2-7, reads DVKVTQSSRYLVKRTGEKVFLECVQDMDHENMFWYRQDPGLGLRLIYFSYDVKMKEKGDIPEGYSVSREKKERFSLILESASTNQTSMYLCASSFSREQYFGPGTRLTVT.

The chain recombines TRBV4-1 with TRBJ2-7, with 8 bases identical to TRBD1. V shed 4 bases and J 4 bases; nucleotides not matched to a gene: 6. CDR1 is MGHRA and CDR2 is YSYEKL in the germline V gene. The CDR3 loop spans 14 amino acids. The CDR3 reads CASSLPGQVYEQYF. The CDR3 coding sequence is TGCGCCAGCAGCCTACCGGGACAGGTATACGAGCAGTACTTC.